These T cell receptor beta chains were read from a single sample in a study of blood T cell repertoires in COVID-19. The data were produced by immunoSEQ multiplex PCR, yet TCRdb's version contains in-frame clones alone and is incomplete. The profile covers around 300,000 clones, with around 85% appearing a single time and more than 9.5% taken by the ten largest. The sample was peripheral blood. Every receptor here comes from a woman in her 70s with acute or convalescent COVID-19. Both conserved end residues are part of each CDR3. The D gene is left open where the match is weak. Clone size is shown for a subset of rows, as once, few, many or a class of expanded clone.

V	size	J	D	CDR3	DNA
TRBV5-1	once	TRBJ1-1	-	CASSIHENTEAFF	TGCGCCAGCAGCATACATGAGAACACTGAAGCTTTCTTT
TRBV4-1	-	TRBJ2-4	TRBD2	CASSPGLARTLAKNIQYF	TGCGCCAGCAGCCCCGGACTAGCGAGGACTCTAGCCAAAAACATTCAGTACTTC
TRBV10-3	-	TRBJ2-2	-	CATRQGPKGGELFF	TGTGCCACGCGGCAGGGTCCCAAAGGCGGGGAGCTGTTTTTT
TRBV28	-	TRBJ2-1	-	CASRPGLPTNEQFF	TGTGCCAGCCGCCCGGGACTCCCAACCAATGAGCAGTTCTTC
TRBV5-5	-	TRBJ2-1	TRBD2	CASSFTSGGGYNEQFF	TGTGCCAGCAGCTTCACCTCGGGCGGGGGTTACAATGAGCAGTTCTTC
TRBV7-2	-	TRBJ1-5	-	CASSLGGGPGQPQHF	TGTGCCAGCAGCTTAGGCGGGGGACCCGGGCAGCCCCAGCATTTT
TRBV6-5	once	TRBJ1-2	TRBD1	CASSLTGIYGYTF	TGTGCCAGCAGTTTGACAGGGATCTATGGCTACACCTTC
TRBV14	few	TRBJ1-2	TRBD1	CASSQGGTGHYGYTF	TGTGCCAGCAGCCAGGGCGGGACAGGCCACTATGGCTACACCTTC
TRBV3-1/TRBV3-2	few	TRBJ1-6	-	CASSGTMGQSGSPLHF	TGTGCCAGCAGCGGGACGATGGGACAATCGGGTTCACCCCTCCACTTT
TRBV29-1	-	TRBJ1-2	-	CSVDSVSANYGYTF	TGCAGCGTTGACAGCGTATCAGCTAACTATGGCTACACCTTC
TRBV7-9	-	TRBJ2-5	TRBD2	CASSFGSGGKTGETQYF	TGTGCCAGCAGCTTTGGTAGCGGGGGAAAAACGGGAGAGACCCAGTACTTC
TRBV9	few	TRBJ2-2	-	CASSPLAVGTGELFF	TGTGCCAGCAGCCCCCTAGCCGTTGGCACCGGGGAGCTGTTTTTT
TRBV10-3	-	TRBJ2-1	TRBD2	CAISDSVLAGESYNEQFF	TGTGCCATCAGTGATTCAGTTTTAGCGGGGGAATCCTACAATGAGCAGTTCTTC
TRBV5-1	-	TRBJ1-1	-	CASSLVPPGNKNTEAFF	TGCGCCAGCAGCTTGGTCCCCCCGGGGAATAAGAACACTGAAGCTTTCTTT
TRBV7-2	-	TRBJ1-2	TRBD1	CASSPRGGQGDYTF	TGTGCCAGCAGCCCCAGGGGGGGACAGGGGGACTACACCTTC
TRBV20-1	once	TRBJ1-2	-	CSATRGDGYTF	TGCAGTGCAACGCGGGGCGATGGCTACACCTTC
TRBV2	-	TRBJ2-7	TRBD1	CASEQGARNEQYF	TGTGCCAGCGAGCAGGGGGCGCGGAACGAGCAGTACTTC
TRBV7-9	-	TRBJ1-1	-	CASSLAQGGSAEAFF	TGTGCCAGCAGCTTAGCACAGGGTGGGAGCGCTGAAGCTTTCTTT
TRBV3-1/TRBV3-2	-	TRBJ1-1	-	CASSLRGVGLNTEAFF	TGTGCCAGCAGCCTTCGGGGAGTCGGCTTGAACACTGAAGCTTTCTTT
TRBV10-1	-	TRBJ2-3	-	CASSRGTDTQYF	TGCGCCAGCAGCCGGGGAACAGATACGCAGTATTTT
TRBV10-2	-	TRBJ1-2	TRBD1	CASSGTGTSGYTF	TGCGCCAGCAGTGGGACAGGGACCTCTGGCTACACCTTC
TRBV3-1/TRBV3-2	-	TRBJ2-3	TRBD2	CASTPSGGRLDTQYF	TGTGCCAGTACGCCTAGCGGGGGCCGGCTTGATACGCAGTATTTT
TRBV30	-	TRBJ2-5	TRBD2	CAWSVTGGETQYF	TGTGCCTGGAGTGTGACGGGGGGGGAGACCCAGTACTTC
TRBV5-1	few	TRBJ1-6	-	CASSWGGLGRNSPLHF	TGCGCCAGCAGCTGGGGGGGACTCGGGAGGAATTCACCCCTCCACTTT
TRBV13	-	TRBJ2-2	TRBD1	CASSGTAGELFF	TGTGCCAGCAGCGGGACAGCCGGGGAGCTGTTTTTT
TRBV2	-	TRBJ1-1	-	CASSEVRAAFF	TGTGCCAGCAGTGAAGTGCGGGCCGCTTTCTTT
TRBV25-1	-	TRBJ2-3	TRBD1	CATSGDRGTDTQYF	TGTGCCACCAGTGGGGACAGGGGAACAGATACGCAGTATTTT
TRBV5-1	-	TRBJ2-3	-	CASRESAGTDTQYF	TGCGCCAGCAGGGAGTCCGCGGGCACAGATACGCAGTATTTT
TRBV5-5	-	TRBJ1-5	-	CASTPEWGRGQPQHF	TGTGCCAGCACCCCCGAGTGGGGGAGGGGTCAGCCCCAGCATTTT
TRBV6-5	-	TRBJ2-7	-	CASQRGYEQYF	TGTGCCAGCCAAAGGGGCTACGAGCAGTACTTC
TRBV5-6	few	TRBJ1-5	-	CASSFSGGRQPQHF	TGTGCCAGCAGCTTCTCGGGGGGCAGACAGCCCCAGCATTTT
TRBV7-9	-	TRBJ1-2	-	CASSLELRAAGSYTF	TGTGCCAGCAGCTTAGAGTTGCGGGCAGCGGGGAGCTACACCTTC
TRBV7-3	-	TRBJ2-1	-	CASSSRTGGDEQFF	TGTGCCAGCAGCTCTCGGACTGGTGGGGATGAGCAGTTCTTC
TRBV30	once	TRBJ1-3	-	CAWAPAGNTIYF	TGTGCCTGGGCCCCAGCTGGAAACACCATATATTTT
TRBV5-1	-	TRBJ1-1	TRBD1	CASTPGQGRTEAFF	TGCGCCAGCACCCCCGGACAGGGTCGGACTGAAGCTTTCTTT
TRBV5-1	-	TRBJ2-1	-	CASSAPGLPGNEQFF	TGCGCCAGCAGCGCCCCGGGACTTCCGGGGAATGAGCAGTTCTTC
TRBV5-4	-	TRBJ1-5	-	CASSRGVNQPQHF	TGTGCCAGCAGCCGCGGGGTCAATCAGCCCCAGCATTTT
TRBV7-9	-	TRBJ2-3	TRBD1	CASTEGQGTASTDTQYF	TGTGCCAGCACCGAAGGACAGGGGACTGCTAGCACAGATACGCAGTATTTT